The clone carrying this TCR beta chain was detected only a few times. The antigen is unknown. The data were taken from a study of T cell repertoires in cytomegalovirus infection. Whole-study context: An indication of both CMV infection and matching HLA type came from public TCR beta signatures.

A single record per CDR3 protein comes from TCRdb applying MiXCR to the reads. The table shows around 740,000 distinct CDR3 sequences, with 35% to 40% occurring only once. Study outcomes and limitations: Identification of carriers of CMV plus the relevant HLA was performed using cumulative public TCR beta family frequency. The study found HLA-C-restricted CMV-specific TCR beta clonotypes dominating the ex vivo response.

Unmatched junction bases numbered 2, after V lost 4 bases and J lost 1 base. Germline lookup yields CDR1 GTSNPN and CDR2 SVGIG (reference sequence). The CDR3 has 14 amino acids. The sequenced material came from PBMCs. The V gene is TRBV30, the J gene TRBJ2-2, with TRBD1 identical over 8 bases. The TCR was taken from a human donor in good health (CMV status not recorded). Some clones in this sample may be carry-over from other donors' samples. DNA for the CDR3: TGTGCCTGGACGGGGACAGGGAACACCGGGGAGCTGTTTTTT. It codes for CAWTGTGNTGELFF.